A selection of T cell receptor beta chains follows, all from one sample in a study of shared clonotypes between healthy human individuals. Measured with immunoSEQ multiplex PCR; TCRdb has only the in-frame clones, and not every one. The top ten hold about 0.4% of the sample, which has roughly 1,500,000 clones, 95% to 99% seen once. Sequencing was performed on naive CD4+ T cells sorted from blood. These receptors all come from a man aged 25-40 years in good health. Each CDR3 is given with its conserved first and last residue.

V gene: TRBV6-5; J gene: TRBJ2-7; CDR3 protein: CASHTQSRGRNEQYF
V gene: TRBV5-6; J gene: TRBJ1-1; CDR3 protein: CASSLWTGYRAEAFF
V gene: TRBV10-1; J gene: TRBJ2-7; CDR3 protein: CASSRGPVSYEQYF
V gene: TRBV19; J gene: TRBJ1-1; CDR3 protein: CASSIDISRDRGLGTEAFF
V gene: TRBV4-2; J gene: TRBJ2-7; CDR3 protein: CASSQEGAVAGEQYF
V gene: TRBV28; J gene: TRBJ1-2; CDR3 protein: CASSPDSIYGYTF
V gene: TRBV19; J gene: TRBJ1-4; CDR3 protein: CASRSHPSDEKLFF
V gene: TRBV2; J gene: TRBJ2-5; CDR3 protein: CASRRPDREQETQYF
V gene: TRBV11-2; J gene: TRBJ2-3; CDR3 protein: CASSSPTSRDTQYF
V gene: TRBV5-1; J gene: TRBJ2-1; CDR3 protein: CASSPGDRGYNEQFF
V gene: TRBV7-9; J gene: TRBJ2-5; CDR3 protein: CASTPISGRLIETQYF
V gene: TRBV18; J gene: TRBJ2-3; CDR3 protein: CATVGQRTDTQYF
V gene: TRBV27; J gene: TRBJ2-7; CDR3 protein: CASSSTTGTGIYEQYF
V gene: TRBV18; J gene: TRBJ1-5; CDR3 protein: CASSLGRTDSNQPQHF
V gene: TRBV6-1; J gene: TRBJ2-7; CDR3 protein: CASVRDSYEQYF
V gene: TRBV18; J gene: TRBJ2-1; CDR3 protein: CASSQGGGGDEQFF